The 15 T cell receptor beta chains below come from one sample, sequenced in a study of blood T cell repertoires in COVID-19. The repertoire was sequenced with immunoSEQ multiplex PCR; TCRdb's copy has only in-frame clones and lacks some. The sample lists over 600,000 clones; 90% were seen once. Sequences were obtained from peripheral blood. These receptors originate from a woman aged 18-29 years with acute or convalescent COVID-19.

This sequence joins TRBV10-3 and TRBJ2-7; tentative D call: TRBD1 (6 bases). V lost 3 bases and J lost 2, with 14 bases in between. Germline V gives CDR1 ENHRY, CDR2 SYGVKD. The CDR3 consists of 15 residues. The CDR3 coding sequence is TGTGCCATCAGTGACCCCCCCGGGACAACCTACGAGCAGTACTTC. Its protein product is CAISDPPGTTYEQYF.

The chain carries TRBV4-1 and TRBJ1-5, with TRBD1 as a possible D gene (6 bases). Trimming cost V 2 bases and J 5 bases, with 10 bases left between them. Per the germline V gene, CDR1 is MGHRA and CDR2 is YSYEKL. The CDR3 consists of 14 residues. The CDR3 DNA reads as TGCGCCAGCAGCCAATGGACAGACTATCAGCCCCAGCATTTT. This sequence encodes CASSQWTDYQPQHF.

This clone showed up just once. The V gene is TRBV10-2, the J gene TRBJ2-4, with 8 positions matching TRBD1. Per the germline V gene, CDR1 is WSHSY and CDR2 is SAAADI. The length of the CDR3 is 15 residues. V lost 4 bases and J lost 6; bases outside the gene matches: 8. The CDR3 here is CASSARTGNRNIQYF. CDR3 in DNA: TGCGCCAGCAGTGCAAGGACAGGGAATAGAAACATTCAGTACTTC.

As regards this clone: At one of its ends the junction is not consistent with the germline gene, which may arise from a read error. J is TRBJ1-3 and V is TRBV12-3 or TRBV12-4, with a weak D call TRBD1 (5 bases). This CDR3 region has 11 residues. CDR3 DNA: TGCGGGGGGTCGCGAGGAAACACCATATATTTT. Residues: CGGSRGNTIYF.

The chain is built from TRBV19 and TRBJ1-1; 9 bases map to TRBD1. Unmatched junction bases numbered 14, after V lost 6 bases and J lost 6 bases. Germline V gene sequence: CDR1 LNHDA, CDR2 SQIVND (reference sequence). The CDR3 totals 16 residues. The CDR3 is CASSLRDRVGQPEAFF. CDR3 sequence (DNA): TGTGCCAGTAGCCTCCGGGACAGGGTCGGGCAACCTGAAGCTTTCTTT.

The rearrangement joins TRBV30 to TRBJ2-3, with 8 bases lining up with TRBD2. The CDR3 is 15 residues long. Germline CDR1 GTSNPN, CDR2 SVGIG (reference sequence). The V gene end was trimmed by 0 bases and the J gene end by 5 bases; junction bases not matched to a gene: 7. The CDR3: CAWSVAGGGIDTQYF. Here the CDR3 DNA reads TGTGCCTGGAGTGTAGCCGGGGGGGGTATAGATACGCAGTATTTT. The full variable domain, in which reference TRBV30 and TRBJ2-3 provide the parts outside the CDR3, is SQTIHQWPATLVQPVGSPLSLECTVEGTSNPNLYWYRQAAGRGLQLLFYSVGIGQISSEVPQNLSASRPQDRQFILSSKKLLLSDSGFYLCAWSVAGGGIDTQYFGPGTRLTVL.

This chain uses TRBV6-1 with TRBJ1-1; D might be TRBD1 (5 bases). This CDR3 is 11 amino acids long. The V gene's germline CDR1 is MNHNS and CDR2 SASEGT. Between the trimmed V and J ends, which lost 5 bases and 4 bases, there was a span of 5 bases. The CDR3 is CASSRGTEAFF. Here the CDR3 DNA reads TGTGCCAGCAGTAGGGGCACTGAAGCTTTCTTT.

The chain recombines TRBV6-5 with TRBJ1-2; 8 nucleotides agree with TRBD1. The CDR3 spans 16 residues. Germline values: CDR1 MNHEY, CDR2 SVGAGI. The V gene end was trimmed by 2 bases and the J gene end by 0 bases; junction bases not matched to a gene: 5. The CDR3 loop reads CASSYIRQGSNYGYTF. The CDR3 coding sequence is TGTGCCAGCAGTTACATCCGACAGGGGTCTAACTATGGCTACACCTTC.

This rearrangement joins TRBV9 to TRBJ2-5; D is uncertain. V lost 0 bases and J lost 2, with 8 bases in between. The CDR3 is 14 amino acids. The germline CDR1 and CDR2 sequences are SGDLS and YYNGEE. The CDR3 coding sequence is TGTGCCAGCAGCGTAGATGGCCAACAAGAGACCCAGTACTTC. This sequence encodes CASSVDGQQETQYF. Together with reference TRBV9 and TRBJ2-5, the CDR3 gives the full variable domain: DSGVTQTPKHLITATGQRVTLRCSPRSGDLSVYWYQQSLDQGLQFLIQYYNGEERAKGNILERFSAQQFPDLHSELNLSSLELGDSALYFCASSVDGQQETQYFGPGTRLLVL.

CDR3 sequence (DNA): TGTGCCAGTAGTATAGATAACTTGGAGGGCAATCAGCCCCAGCATTTT. Its translation is CASSIDNLEGNQPQHF. The chain joins TRBV19 to TRBJ1-5; D call uncertain. The germline CDR1 and CDR2 sequences are LNHDA and SQIVND (reference sequence). V gave up 0 bases and J gave up 2 bases, with 11 bases separating them. The length of the CDR3 is 16 residues.

This chain connects TRBV9 to TRBJ2-6; TRBD2 might be the D (5 bases). Germline values: CDR1 SGDLS, CDR2 YYNGEE. The CDR3 is made up of 15 amino acids. Trimming took 5 bases from V and 2 from J, leaving 11 bases between them. The CDR3: CASSGTRAGANVLTF. The DNA for the CDR3 is TGTGCCAGCAGTGGCACTAGGGCTGGGGCCAACGTCCTGACTTTC.

V usage is TRBV6-2 or TRBV6-3 and J usage is TRBJ2-2; TRBD1 agrees at 7 bases. Germline V gene sequence: CDR1 MNHEY, CDR2 SVGEGT. Trimming removed 2 bases from V and 7 bases from J; junction bases left unmatched: 10. The CDR3 has 16 residues. This CDR3 reads CASSYHKTGMGGELFF. CDR3 DNA: TGTGCCAGCAGTTACCATAAGACAGGGATGGGCGGGGAGCTGTTTTTT.

The rearrangement uses TRBV4-3 and TRBJ2-3; 8 bases agree with TRBD2. The length of the CDR3 is 15 residues. Trimming cost V 4 bases and J 1 base; bases outside gene matches: 4. In germline, CDR1 is LGHNA, CDR2 YSLEER. CDR3 residues: CASSLNGGGTDTQYF. Written as DNA, the CDR3 is TGCGCCAGCAGCCTAAACGGGGGGGGCACAGATACGCAGTATTTT.

The rearrangement links TRBV18 to TRBJ1-4; D is ambiguous. The CDR3 totals 13 residues. Germline V gene data show CDR1 as KGHSH and CDR2 as LQKENI. Trimming took off 3 bases at V and 7 bases at J, with 9 bases between the two ends. Here the CDR3 DNA reads TGTGCCAGCTCACCGGCTAGAGTTGAAAAACTGTTTTTT. Translation: CASSPARVEKLFF.

The genes are TRBV28 and TRBJ1-1; no clear D. Between the trimmed V and J ends, which lost 8 bases and 1 base, there was a span of 5 bases. CDR1 is MDHEN and CDR2 is SYDVKM in the germline V gene. The CDR3 spans 11 residues. CDR3 residues: CASQRNTEAFF. CDR3 coding DNA: TGTGCCAGCCAGCGGAACACTGAAGCTTTCTTT.